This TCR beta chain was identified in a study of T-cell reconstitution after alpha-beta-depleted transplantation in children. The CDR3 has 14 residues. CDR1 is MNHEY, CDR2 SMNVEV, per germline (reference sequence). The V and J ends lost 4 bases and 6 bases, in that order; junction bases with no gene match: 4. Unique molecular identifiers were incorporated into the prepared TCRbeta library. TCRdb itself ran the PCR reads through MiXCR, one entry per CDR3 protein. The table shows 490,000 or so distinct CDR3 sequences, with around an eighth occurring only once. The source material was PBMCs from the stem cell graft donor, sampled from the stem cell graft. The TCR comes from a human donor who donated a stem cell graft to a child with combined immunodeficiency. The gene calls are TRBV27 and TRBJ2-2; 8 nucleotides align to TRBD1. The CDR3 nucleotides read TGTGCCAGCAGTTCGGACAGGGTTGCCGGGGAGCTGTTTTTT. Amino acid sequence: CASSSDRVAGELFF.